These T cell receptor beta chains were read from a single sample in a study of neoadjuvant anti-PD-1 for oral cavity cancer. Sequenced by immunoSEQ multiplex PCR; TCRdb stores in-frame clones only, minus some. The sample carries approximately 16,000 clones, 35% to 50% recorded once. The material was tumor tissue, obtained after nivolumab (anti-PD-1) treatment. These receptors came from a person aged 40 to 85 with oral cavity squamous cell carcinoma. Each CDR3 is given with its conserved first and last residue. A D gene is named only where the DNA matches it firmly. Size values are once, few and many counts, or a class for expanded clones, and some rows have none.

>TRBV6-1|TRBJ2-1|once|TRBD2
TGTGCCAGCAGCCCCGTTAGGGCGGGGGGGAATGAGCAGTTCTTC
CASSPVRAGGNEQFF
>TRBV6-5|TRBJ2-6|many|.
TGTGCCAGCAGTCCGGCGAACTCTGGGGCCAACGTCCTGACTTTC
CASSPANSGANVLTF
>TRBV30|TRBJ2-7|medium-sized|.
TGTGCCTGGAGTGTACGGGGCCGGGGGGACAGCTACGAGCAGTACTTC
CAWSVRGRGDSYEQYF
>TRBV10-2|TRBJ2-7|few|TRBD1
TGCGCCAGCAGTGAGCTGAGACAGGGTTTGAAGCAGTACTTC
CASSELRQGLKQYF
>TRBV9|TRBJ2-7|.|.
TGTGCCAGCAGCGCCAATCCACAGGGAACCTACGAGCAGTACTTC
CASSANPQGTYEQYF
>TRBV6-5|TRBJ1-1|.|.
TGTGCCAGCAGTTACTCCGGGGGCCCTGAAGCTTTCTTT
CASSYSGGPEAFF
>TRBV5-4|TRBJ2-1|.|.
TGTGCCAGCAGCCCCGGGGAGGTAGTACTGAATGAGCAGTTCTTC
CASSPGEVVLNEQFF
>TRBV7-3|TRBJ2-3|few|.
TGTGCCAGCAGCCTGAGACAGGCCCACACAGATACGCAGTATTTT
CASSLRQAHTDTQYF
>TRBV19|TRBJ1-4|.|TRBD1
TGTGCCAGTAGTTTGGGGACCGGGACAGGGATTGAAAAACTGTTTTTT
CASSLGTGTGIEKLFF
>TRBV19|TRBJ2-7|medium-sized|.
TGTGCCAGTAGTTTGTTTGGGCTCAACGAGCAGTACTTC
CASSLFGLNEQYF
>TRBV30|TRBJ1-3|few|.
TGTGCCTGGAGAACAGGAAACACCATATATTTT
CAWRTGNTIYF
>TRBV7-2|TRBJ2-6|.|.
TGTGCCAGCAGCTTACAAGCCTCTGGGGCCAACGTCCTGACTTTC
CASSLQASGANVLTF
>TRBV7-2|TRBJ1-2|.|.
TGTGCCAGCAGCCCCGCAGGGAACCTTAACTATGGCTACACCTTC
CASSPAGNLNYGYTF
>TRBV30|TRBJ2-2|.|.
TGTGCCTGGAGCAATACAGGGTTCACCGGGGAGCTGTTTTTT
CAWSNTGFTGELFF
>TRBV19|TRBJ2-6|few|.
TGTGCCAGTAGTATAGTGGCCCTCTCTGGGGCCAACGTCCTGACTTTC
CASSIVALSGANVLTF
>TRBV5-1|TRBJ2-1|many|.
TGCGCCAGCAGCTCGGATACCTACAATGAGCAGTTCTTC
CASSSDTYNEQFF
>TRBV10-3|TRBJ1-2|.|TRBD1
TGTGCCATCAGTGAGCGCGGTGGGACAGGGTCTGAAGATGGCTACACCTTC
CAISERGGTGSEDGYTF
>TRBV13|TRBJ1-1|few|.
TGTGCCAGCAGCACCCGGACCGGGGCGAGGGAGACTGAAGCTTTCTTT
CASSTRTGARETEAFF
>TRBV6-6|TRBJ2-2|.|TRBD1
TGTGCCAGCATCCTCGGGACAGCGAACACCGGGGAGCTGTTTTTT
CASILGTANTGELFF
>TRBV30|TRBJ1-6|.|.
TGTGCCTGGAGTGTAGATCGTAGAAATTCACCCCTCCACTTT
CAWSVDRRNSPLHF
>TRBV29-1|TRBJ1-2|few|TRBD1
TGCAGCGTTGGAAGGGGGCTCGACTATGGCTACACCTTC
CSVGRGLDYGYTF
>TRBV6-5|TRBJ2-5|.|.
TGTGCCAGCAGTTACGGTCCTCTCCGGCCAGAGACCCAGTACTTC
CASSYGPLRPETQYF
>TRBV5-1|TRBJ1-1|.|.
TGCGCCAGCAGCTTGTTGCTGGGCAGGGAGGGCACTGAAGCTTTCTTT
CASSLLLGREGTEAFF
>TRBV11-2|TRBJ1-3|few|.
TGTGCCAGCAGCTTATTGGGGAACTCTGGAAACACCATATATTTT
CASSLLGNSGNTIYF
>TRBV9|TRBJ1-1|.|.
TGTGCCAGCAGCCCCAACCTTTTAGGGTTTGTTTCTGAAGCTTTCTTT
CASSPNLLGFVSEAFF
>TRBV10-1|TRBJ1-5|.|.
TGCGCCAGCAGTGAAACAGGGAATCAGCCCCAGCATTTT
CASSETGNQPQHF
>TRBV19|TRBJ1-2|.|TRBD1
TGTGCCAGTAGTATTCGGACAGGGGATGTCGTCCGCTATGGCTACACCTTC
CASSIRTGDVVRYGYTF
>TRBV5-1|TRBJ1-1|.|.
TGCGCCAGCAGCTTGGAAGAGATAACACTGCCTGAAGCTTTCTTT
CASSLEEITLPEAFF
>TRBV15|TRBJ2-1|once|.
TGTGCCACCAGCATACGGGCCGGGACCTGGCAGTTCTTC
CATSIRAGTWQFF
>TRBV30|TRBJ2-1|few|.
TGTGCCTGGAGGGAGAGCAGGGTTACCTACAATGAGCAGTTCTTC
CAWRESRVTYNEQFF
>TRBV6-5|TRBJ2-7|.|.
TGTGCCAGCAGGCTACTAGAACCGGCCCACGAGCAGTACTTC
CASRLLEPAHEQYF
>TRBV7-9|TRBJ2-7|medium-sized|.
TGTGCCAGCAGCGCTCGGACAAGACCTTCCTACGAGCAGTACTTC
CASSARTRPSYEQYF
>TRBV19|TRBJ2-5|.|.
TGTGCCAGTAGTACGGAGCTGGGTAGGGGCCGGTTAGGGGAGACCCAGTACTTC
CASSTELGRGRLGETQYF
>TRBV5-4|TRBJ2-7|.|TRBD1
TGTGCCAGCAGCTCTGGGCCGGGACAGGGGTACGAGCAGTACTTC
CASSSGPGQGYEQYF
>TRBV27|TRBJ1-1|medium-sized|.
TGTGCCAGCAGTTTCGGGGGGGCTTGGCCTGAAGCTTTCTTT
CASSFGGAWPEAFF
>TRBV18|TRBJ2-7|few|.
TGTGCCAGCTCATCTCCACAGGTTTACTACGAGCAGTACTTC
CASSSPQVYYEQYF
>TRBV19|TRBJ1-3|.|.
TGTGCCAGTAAGGGCGTGGACTCTGGAAACACCATATATTTT
CASKGVDSGNTIYF
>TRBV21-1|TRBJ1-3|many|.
TGTGCCAGCAGCCCGAATTGTTTT
CASSPNCF
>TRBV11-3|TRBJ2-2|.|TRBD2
TGTGCCAGCAGCCTAACTAGCGGGGGGCCCGGGAGCCCCGGGGAGCTGTTTTTT
CASSLTSGGPGSPGELFF
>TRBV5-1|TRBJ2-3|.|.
TGCGCCAGCAGCTTGGCCGGAGGCCAGGGGAGCACAGATACGCAGTATTTT
CASSLAGGQGSTDTQYF
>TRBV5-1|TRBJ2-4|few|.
TGCGCCAGCAGCTCCGGACCCCTAGCCAAAAACATTCAGTACTTC
CASSSGPLAKNIQYF
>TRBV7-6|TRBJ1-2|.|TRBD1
TGTGCCAGCAGCTTAGGGGGACAGGGGGTCTATGGCTACACCTTC
CASSLGGQGVYGYTF
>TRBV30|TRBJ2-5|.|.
TGTGCCTGGAGTTGGTTTCAAGCGTACCAAGAGACCCAGTACTTC
CAWSWFQAYQETQYF
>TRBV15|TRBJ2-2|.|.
TGTGCCACCAGCTGGGGGACATGGAACACCGGGGAGCTGTTTTTT
CATSWGTWNTGELFF
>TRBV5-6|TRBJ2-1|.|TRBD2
TGTGCCAGCAGCGTGCTTCTGTCGGGGGGTTCCGCCTACAATGAGCAGTTCTTC
CASSVLLSGGSAYNEQFF
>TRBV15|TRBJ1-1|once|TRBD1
TGTGCCACCAGCAGAGTAGACAGGGGGAATGAAGCTTTCTTT
CATSRVDRGNEAFF
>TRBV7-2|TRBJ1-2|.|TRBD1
TGTGCCAGCAGCGTGGACAGGGACTATGGCTACACCTTC
CASSVDRDYGYTF
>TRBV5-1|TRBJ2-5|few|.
TGCGCCAGCAGCTTCGACGGACACCAAGAGACCCAGTACTTC
CASSFDGHQETQYF